This T cell receptor (beta chain) is from a study of CD8+CD57+ T cells in acquired aplastic anemia. Background on the study: Across the sorted CD4+ and CD8+ cells, DNA amounts averaged about 3.2 ug.

Both TCR beta VDJ combination and CDR3 sequence profiling were carried out. Genomic DNA was the template for this profiling. TCRdb re-analysed the reads in MiXCR, keeping a single row per CDR3 protein. The repertoire holds around 430,000 distinct CDR3 sequences, with roughly a third as singletons. Notes on the study in general: Sharing between patients and controls was observed for roughly 30 CD8+ CDR3 sequences.

Of note for this clonotype: Its cognate antigen is unknown.

Previously, flow cytometry had revealed CD8+CD57+ cell expansion in the patients chosen for sequencing. Blood came from patients not yet given any therapy. The sample consisted of sorted CD4+, CD8+, or CD8+CD57+ T cells (not recorded which) from PBMCs. The clonotype originates from a human donor with aplastic anemia.

The CDR3 region is CASSEYGDREDYGYTF. The CDR3 DNA reads as TGTGCCAGCAGTGAATATGGGGACAGGGAAGACTATGGCTACACCTTC. The chain uses TRBV2 and TRBJ1-2; 9 bases line up with TRBD1. Per the germline V gene, CDR1 is SNHLY and CDR2 is FYNNEI. V dropped 2 bases and J dropped 3; count of bases not matched to a gene: 7. This CDR3 contains 16 residues.